These T cell receptor beta chains were read from a single sample in a study of T cells in Graves' hyperthyroidism and ophthalmopathy. MiXCR was run by TCRdb on the multiplex PCR reads, yielding one entry per CDR3 protein. The data hold 550,000 to 850,000 distinct CDR3 sequences, with around a sixth observed a single time. Sample: blood. The origin of the receptors is a woman aged 45-60 years with Graves' hyperthyroidism that later progressed to Graves' ophthalmopathy. Each CDR3 is given with its conserved first and last residue. D genes are given only for firm matches. Rows give clone size only sometimes, using once, few, many, or a class for an expanded clone.

D: NA
V: TRBV18
J: TRBJ1-6
size: NA
CDR3: CASSPDKDRGTLHF
DNA: TGTGCCAGCTCACCGGACAAGGACCGGGGCACCCTCCACTTT

D: NA
V: TRBV10-3
J: TRBJ1-1
size: many
CDR3: CAISSSNTEAFF
DNA: TGTGCCATCAGTTCGTCGAACACTGAAGCTTTCTTT

D: NA
V: TRBV20-1
J: TRBJ1-3
size: NA
CDR3: CSARDLGQVSSGNTIYF
DNA: TGCAGTGCTAGAGATTTGGGGCAGGTATCCTCTGGAAACACCATATATTTT

D: NA
V: TRBV9
J: TRBJ1-5
size: NA
CDR3: CASSVEAEIGQPQHF
DNA: TGTGCCAGCAGCGTAGAGGCAGAAATAGGTCAGCCCCAGCATTTT

D: NA
V: TRBV7-2
J: TRBJ1-1
size: NA
CDR3: CASKAGTNTEAFF
DNA: TGTGCAAGCAAGGCGGGAACGAACACTGAAGCTTTCTTT

D: NA
V: TRBV5-1
J: TRBJ1-1
size: many
CDR3: CASSSVFSGTEAFF
DNA: TGCGCCAGCAGCTCCGTCTTTAGCGGCACTGAAGCTTTCTTT

D: TRBD1
V: TRBV5-4
J: TRBJ1-1
size: NA
CDR3: CASSPGTGAGTEAFF
DNA: TGTGCCAGCAGCCCTGGGACAGGGGCGGGAACTGAAGCTTTCTTT

D: TRBD1
V: TRBV2
J: TRBJ1-2
size: many
CDR3: CASRGTGYSYGYTF
DNA: TGTGCCAGCAGGGGGACAGGGTATAGCTATGGCTACACCTTC

D: TRBD2
V: TRBV20-1
J: TRBJ2-1
size: many
CDR3: CSASSGGDNEQFF
DNA: TGCAGTGCTAGCAGCGGGGGCGACAATGAGCAGTTCTTC

D: NA
V: TRBV28
J: TRBJ2-7
size: many
CDR3: CASSSQAYEQYF
DNA: TGTGCCAGCAGTTCACAGGCCTACGAGCAGTACTTC

D: NA
V: TRBV5-4
J: TRBJ2-1
size: NA
CDR3: CASSPGSGSSYNEQFF
DNA: TGTGCCAGCAGCCCCGGTAGCGGTAGCTCCTACAATGAGCAGTTCTTC

D: NA
V: TRBV27
J: TRBJ1-1
size: few
CDR3: CASSPFSAINTEAFF
DNA: TGTGCCAGCAGTCCATTTTCGGCGATAAACACTGAAGCTTTCTTT

D: TRBD2
V: TRBV5-4
J: TRBJ2-5
size: many
CDR3: CASSLTSGQETQYF
DNA: TGTGCCAGCAGCTTAACTAGCGGCCAAGAGACCCAGTACTTC

D: TRBD2
V: TRBV19
J: TRBJ2-1
size: many
CDR3: CASSIPGLAENEQFF
DNA: TGTGCCAGTAGTATCCCGGGACTAGCGGAAAATGAGCAGTTCTTC

D: NA
V: TRBV27
J: TRBJ1-2
size: many
CDR3: CASSPNSQGYYGYTF
DNA: TGTGCCAGCAGTCCAAACTCCCAGGGTTACTATGGCTACACCTTC

D: TRBD1
V: TRBV3-1
J: TRBJ1-6
size: many
CDR3: CASSLRDRVNSPLHF
DNA: TGTGCCAGCAGCCTCCGGGACAGGGTAAATTCACCCCTCCACTTT

D: NA
V: TRBV7-9
J: TRBJ1-3
size: few
CDR3: CASRPDNGNTIYF
DNA: TGTGCCAGCAGGCCAGACAACGGAAACACCATATATTTT

D: NA
V: TRBV7-8
J: TRBJ2-1
size: few
CDR3: CASSYTGTANEQFF
DNA: TGTGCCAGCAGCTATACCGGGACTGCCAATGAGCAGTTCTTC

D: NA
V: TRBV7-3
J: TRBJ2-2
size: NA
CDR3: CASSLTSGKVTGELFF
DNA: TGTGCCAGCAGCTTAACATCAGGAAAAGTGACCGGGGAGCTGTTTTTT

D: TRBD1
V: TRBV6-1
J: TRBJ2-2
size: NA
CDR3: CASSFQGARRELFF
DNA: TGTGCCAGCAGTTTCCAGGGGGCGAGGCGGGAGCTGTTTTTT

D: NA
V: TRBV14
J: TRBJ2-7
size: few
CDR3: CASSQDSLYEQYF
DNA: TGTGCCAGCAGCCAGGACAGCCTCTACGAGCAGTACTTC

D: TRBD1
V: TRBV19
J: TRBJ1-1
size: NA
CDR3: CASRADRGTEAFF
DNA: TGTGCCAGTAGAGCTGACAGGGGCACTGAAGCTTTCTTT

D: TRBD1
V: TRBV30
J: TRBJ1-1
size: NA
CDR3: CAWTLDRGRTEAFF
DNA: TGTGCCTGGACCCTGGACAGGGGGCGTACTGAAGCTTTCTTT

D: TRBD1
V: TRBV12-3/TRBV12-4
J: TRBJ1-4
size: NA
CDR3: CASSPITGQGHNEKLFF
DNA: TGTGCCAGCAGTCCAATCACTGGACAGGGTCATAATGAAAAACTGTTTTTT

D: NA
V: TRBV20-1
J: TRBJ2-5
size: NA
CDR3: CSAAPPIAETQYF
DNA: TGCAGTGCCGCTCCACCCATCGCGGAGACCCAGTACTTC

D: TRBD2
V: TRBV24-1
J: TRBJ2-3
size: many
CDR3: CATSDSVLAGGTADTQYF
DNA: TGTGCCACCAGTGATTCGGTGCTAGCGGGGGGAACAGCAGATACGCAGTATTTT

D: TRBD2
V: TRBV2
J: TRBJ2-3
size: many
CDR3: CARTSGGSTDTQYF
DNA: TGTGCCAGAACTAGCGGGGGGAGCACAGATACGCAGTATTTT

D: TRBD1
V: TRBV20-1
J: TRBJ2-1
size: NA
CDR3: CSAPGQGATSGRYNEQFF
DNA: TGCAGTGCTCCGGGACAGGGGGCGACTAGCGGGCGTTACAATGAGCAGTTCTTC